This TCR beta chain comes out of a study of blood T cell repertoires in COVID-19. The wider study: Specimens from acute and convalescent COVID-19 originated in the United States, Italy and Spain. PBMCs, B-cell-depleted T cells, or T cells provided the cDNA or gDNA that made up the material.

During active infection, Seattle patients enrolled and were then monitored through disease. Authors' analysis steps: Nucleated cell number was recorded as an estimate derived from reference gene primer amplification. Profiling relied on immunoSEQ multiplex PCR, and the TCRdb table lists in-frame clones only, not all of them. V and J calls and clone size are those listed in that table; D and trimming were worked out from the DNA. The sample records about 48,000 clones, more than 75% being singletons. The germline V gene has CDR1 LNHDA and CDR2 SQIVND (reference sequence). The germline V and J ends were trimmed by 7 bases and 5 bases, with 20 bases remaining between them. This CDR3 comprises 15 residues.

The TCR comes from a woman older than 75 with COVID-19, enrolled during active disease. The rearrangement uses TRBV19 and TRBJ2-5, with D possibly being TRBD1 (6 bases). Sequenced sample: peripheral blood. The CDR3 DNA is TGTGCCAGTACCAGTACAGGGACGAGCCTGGAGACCCAGTACTTC. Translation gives CASTSTGTSLETQYF.